This T cell receptor beta chain was sequenced during a study of high-grade serous ovarian cancer treatment subgroups. Background on the study: Each sample yielded on average roughly 7,400 unique TCR beta rearrangements from some 14,000 reads.

Data came from immunoSEQ multiplex PCR; TCRdb stores just in-frame clones and leaves some out. This sample yields about 5,000 clones, of which about three quarters are seen a single time; around 9.1% belongs to the top ten. In regard to this clone: Its antigen is not known.

Study-wide results and caveats: Clonal relatedness tracked neoantigen level, and by trend copy number and mutation load. Spatial context was lost because tumors were sequenced in bulk. Only CDR3 was analyzed; CDR1 and CDR2 were not.

V lost 5 bases to trimming and J lost 7 bases; unmatched junction nucleotides: 11. From germline, CDR1 is KGHSH and CDR2 LQKENI. This CDR3 contains 17 residues. Tumor samples were taken before definitive surgery or chemotherapy. The clonotype was recovered from a human donor with high-grade serous ovarian cancer. The chain has TRBV18 and TRBJ2-1; 13 bases fit TRBD2. The sample was tumor tissue. CDR3 in amino acids: CASSSRHTSGGGNEQFF. The CDR3 DNA reads TGTGCCAGCTCATCCCGCCATACTAGCGGGGGGGGAAATGAGCAGTTCTTC. Looking up the rest from reference TRBV18 and TRBJ2-1 gives the full variable domain: NAGVMQNPRHLVRRRGQEARLRCSPMKGHSHVYWYRQLPEEGLKFMVYLQKENIIDESGMPKERFSAEFPKEGPSILRIQQVVRGDSAAYFCASSSRHTSGGGNEQFFGPGTRLTVL.